The 15 T cell receptor beta chains in this list originate from one sample, sequenced in a study of lymphopenia after photon versus proton radiotherapy. Data came from immunoSEQ multiplex PCR; TCRdb stores just in-frame clones and leaves some out. The sample includes some 38,000 clones, 92% of them seen just once. The sample here was peripheral blood, taken from a patient treated with photon-based radiotherapy. These receptors all stem from a man in his fifties or sixties with cholangiocarcinoma.

The rearrangement links TRBV7-9 to TRBJ2-1; unclear D gene. Trimming stripped 1 base from V and 3 bases from J, with 7 bases between. Per the germline V gene, CDR1 is SEHNR and CDR2 is FQNEAQ (reference sequence). The CDR3 extends over 14 amino acids. The CDR3 DNA sequence: TGTGCCAGCAGCTTAGTTACGGGCTACAATGAGCAGTTCTTC. Translating gives CASSLVTGYNEQFF.

The gene calls are TRBV9 and TRBJ1-1; D uncertain. V lost 5 bases and J lost 2, with 10 bases in between. The CDR3 consists of 13 residues. The V gene's germline CDR1 is SGDLS and CDR2 YYNGEE. The CDR3 sequence is CASSRTDNTEAFF. The DNA for the CDR3 is TGTGCCAGCAGTCGGACCGATAACACTGAAGCTTTCTTT.

The chain uses TRBV5-1 and TRBJ1-4; 7 bases line up with TRBD1. The ends lost 0 bases at V and 2 bases at J; junction bases unmatched: 1. Germline V lookup: CDR1 SGHRS, CDR2 YFSETQ. CDR3 length equals 15 residues. CDR3 loop: CASSLEGQTNEKLFF. DNA of the CDR3: TGCGCCAGCAGCTTGGAGGGACAGACTAATGAAAAACTGTTTTTT.

This chain connects TRBV7-2 to TRBJ2-7; tentatively, D is TRBD1 (6 bases). CDR1 SGHTA and CDR2 FQGNSA come from the germline V gene. The CDR3 extends over 18 amino acids. Trimming pared 1 base from V and 3 bases from J, leaving 22 bases between. CDR3 sequence (DNA): TGTGCCAGCAGCTTAGTAGGGGGATCCCGAAGATGGAGCTACGAGCAGTACTTC. It is translated as CASSLVGGSRRWSYEQYF.

The gene calls are TRBV11-3 and TRBJ1-6; tentative D call: TRBD1 (5 bases). The CDR3 covers 17 residues. Germline V gene lookup returns CDR1 SGHNT and CDR2 YENEEA. The V gene lost 2 bases and the J gene lost 0 bases, with 11 bases spanning the gap. CDR3 coding DNA: TGTGCCAGCAGCTTATCGGGGGATAGCTCCTATAATTCACCCCTCCACTTT. Translation gives CASSLSGDSSYNSPLHF. Full variable domain (outside the CDR3, taken from reference TRBV11-3 and TRBJ1-6): EAGVVQSPRYKIIEKKQPVAFWCNPISGHNTLYWYLQNLGQGPELLIRYENEEAVDDSQLPKDRFSAERLKGVDSTLKIQPAELGDSAVYLCASSLSGDSSYNSPLHFGNGTRLTVT.

The V call is TRBV27, the J call TRBJ1-2, with 7 nucleotides matching TRBD1. CDR3 size: 16 residues. Germline-derived CDR1 and CDR2 are MNHEY and SMNVEV (reference sequence). The V gene end was trimmed by 6 bases and the J gene end by 9 bases; junction bases not matched to a gene: 19. CDR3 residues: CASSSFFQRQGNRYTF. The CDR3 bases are TGTGCCAGCAGCTCTTTCTTCCAAAGACAGGGTAATCGCTACACCTTC.

V gene TRBV11-1 combines with J gene TRBJ2-1, with no clear D. Between the trimmed V and J ends, which lost 0 bases and 1 base, there was a span of 7 bases. The CDR3 is 15 amino acids. The V gene's germline CDR1 is SGHAT and CDR2 FQDESV (reference sequence). The CDR3 spells CASSLALQSYNEQFF. The CDR3 bases are TGTGCCAGCAGCTTAGCGCTACAGTCCTACAATGAGCAGTTCTTC.

The chain links TRBV28 to TRBJ2-7; D is undetermined. The CDR3 totals 13 residues. Trimming pared 2 bases from V and 2 bases from J, leaving 7 bases between. Germline CDR1 and CDR2: MDHEN and SYDVKM. The CDR3 DNA reads as TGTGCCAGCAGTTTAGGTAAACCCTACGAGCAGTACTTC. It specifies CASSLGKPYEQYF.

V and J are TRBV5-1 and TRBJ2-6; the D gene is possibly TRBD2 (6 bases). Germline CDR1 SGHRS, CDR2 YFSETQ. Trimming pared 4 bases from V and 4 bases from J, leaving 15 bases between. This CDR3 has 16 amino acids. The CDR3 here is CASSPDGGYGANVLTF. CDR3 DNA: TGCGCCAGCAGCCCGGACGGGGGATACGGGGCCAACGTCCTGACTTTC.

V gene TRBV6-5 combines with J gene TRBJ1-1, with 7 bases matching TRBD1. V was pared by 6 bases and J by 6 bases, with 10 bases of the junction left unmatched. Germline V lookup: CDR1 MNHEY, CDR2 SVGAGI. The CDR3 sequence is 14 residues long. CDR3 region: CASRHRQGAAEAFF. CDR3 bases: TGTGCCAGCAGACACCGACAGGGTGCGGCTGAAGCTTTCTTT.

The genes are TRBV19 and TRBJ1-5, with D possibly being TRBD1 (5 bases). The CDR3 extends over 14 amino acids. Between the trimmed V and J ends, which lost 8 bases and 3 bases, there was a span of 14 bases. Per germline, CDR1 LNHDA and CDR2 SQIVND (reference sequence). The CDR3 DNA sequence: TGTGCCAGTTCTTATCAGGGCAACAATCAGCCCCAGCATTTT. Translated, it gives CASSYQGNNQPQHF.

The chain has TRBV16 and TRBJ1-1; 10 nucleotides match TRBD1. The CDR3 totals 15 residues. Germline CDR1 reads KGHSY; CDR2 reads FQNENV. Unmatched junction bases numbered 8, after V lost 5 bases and J lost 5 bases. CDR3 in amino acids: CASSLRTGGGTEAFF. DNA for the CDR3: TGTGCCAGCAGCTTGCGGACAGGGGGGGGAACTGAAGCTTTCTTT.

This chain connects TRBV11-2 to TRBJ1-5; D not certain. CDR3 length: 14 residues. V lost 5 bases, J lost 3 bases, and 11 bases lay in between. Germline V gene data show CDR1 as SGHAT and CDR2 as FQNNGV. DNA of the CDR3: TGTGCCAGCAGCATCAACAGAGACAATCAGCCCCAGCATTTT. Protein sequence: CASSINRDNQPQHF.

The chain links TRBV9 to TRBJ1-6, with D maybe TRBD1 (6 bases). The CDR3 is 16 residues long. The germline V gene has CDR1 SGDLS and CDR2 YYNGEE. V was pared by 3 bases and J by 9 bases, with 19 bases between. This chain's CDR3 is CASSAPSGGASSPLHF. The CDR3 nucleotides are TGTGCCAGCAGCGCACCAAGTGGGGGGGCGTCTTCACCCCTCCACTTT.

V and J are TRBV2 and TRBJ2-1; D is ambiguous. Germline CDR1 and CDR2: SNHLY and FYNNEI. Trimming pared 5 bases from V and 9 bases from J, leaving 14 bases between. CDR3 length equals 13 residues. CDR3 sequence reads: CASSPNDLGEQFF. CDR3 coding DNA: TGTGCCAGCAGTCCCAACGACCTTGGTGAGCAGTTCTTC.